Detailed here is one TCR beta chain. Its antigen is currently not known. The sample holds no much larger clone one base away, and base qualities are not on file. The germline V gene yields KGHDR for CDR1 and SFDVKD for CDR2. Reading from cysteine to phenylalanine, the CDR3 counts 13 amino acids. Left in the record is the CDR3 DNA by itself, 39 bases read in frame from the first base. V loses 4 bases, J loses 4 bases, and the germline ends lie 9 bases apart. This specimen comes from a study of CD8 T cells in Susac syndrome (dated by TCRdb to about 2019). About the investigation overall: Repertoire sequencing was used to test whether CD8+ T cell activation and differentiation in Susac syndrome was antigen driven.

Peripheral blood CD8+ and CD4+ T cells from healthy donors, Susac syndrome patients and multiple sclerosis patients were profiled using high-throughput TCR beta sequencing. Treatment-naive patients with stable or active relapsing-remitting disease fulfilling revised McDonald criteria were used as multiple sclerosis controls. Bulk CD8+ and CD4+ T cells were purified by magnetic negative isolation, whereas CD8+ TEMRA cells were enriched by FACS. Blood was collected in EDTA tubes and processed within 24 hours, with PBMCs isolated through density gradient centrifugation. PBMCs intended for TCR sequencing were frozen in liquid nitrogen and were later thawed in a 37 degrees C water bath. The sorted or isolated CD4+, CD8+ and CD8+ TEMRA cells had a purity of 90% or higher. RNA was extracted with the RNeasy kit and about 0.5 to 1 ug was reverse transcribed using random hexamers. The immunoSEQ multiplex PCR assay, covering 54 Vbeta and 13 Jbeta segments, was used to amplify TCR beta CDR3 regions. Bias from PCR amplification was corrected by using a synthetic template baseline for primer optimization and for computational correction. Under the source paper's analysis protocol: Reads were assigned to V, D and J genes according to IMGT and analyzed in immunoSEQ Analyzer, with only productive sequences retained. Clonality was calculated as one minus the Shannon entropy normalized by log2 of the number of productive unique sequences. For each patient and control, public and private clones were evaluated within the 100 most prevalent clones. Clones were defined as Susac-specific when absent from the healthy and MS cohorts, from about 1,100 published viral clones and from other ImmuneACCESS disease sequences. Starting from the raw public reads, TCRdb applied fastp trimming at Q25, assembled clones with MiXCR and retained in-frame beta chains. Entries that share a CDR3 protein sequence are merged under the most common genes and DNA. The V and J calls follow TCRdb's processing rather than the paper's. This sample gives a few hundred thousand distinct CDR3 sequences in total; about 91% of them show up just once. The ten largest clonotypes hold about 0.063% of the sample.

Overall results and qualifications from the work: The number of individuals in the TCR sequencing and HLA analysis was recognized as being relatively small.

The sample consisted of CD4+ T cells from PBMCs. The rearrangement joined TRBV24-1 to TRBJ1-1, and the D gene may be TRBD1, 5 bases matching. This TCR came from a human donor with multiple sclerosis. The CDR3 protein: CATSDQGSTEAFF. The DNA sequence is as follows: TGTGCCACCAGTGACCAGGGTTCCACTGAAGCTTTCTTT.